The 3 T cell receptor beta chains below were found in one sample sequenced in a study of blood T cell repertoires in COVID-19. Generated by immunoSEQ multiplex PCR, the TCRdb table keeps only in-frame clones and is missing some. The sample holds over 35,000 clones, around nine tenths seen once. What was sequenced was peripheral blood. The source of these receptors is a man between 65 and 85 years old with active COVID-19.

V and J are TRBV11-2 and TRBJ2-7, with D possibly TRBD2 on 6 matching bases. The CDR3 covers 19 residues. The germline CDR1 and CDR2 sequences are SGHAT and FQNNGV. Between the trimmed V and J ends, which lost 1 base and 0 bases, there was a span of 22 bases. CDR3 residues: CASSLGWGRGKRSSYEQYF. In DNA form, the CDR3 reads TGTGCCAGCAGCTTAGGGTGGGGCCGGGGGAAGCGGAGCTCCTACGAGCAGTACTTC. Drawing the rest from reference TRBV11-2 and TRBJ2-7, the complete variable domain is EAGVAQSPRYKIIEKRQSVAFWCNPISGHATLYWYQQILGQGPKLLIQFQNNGVVDDSQLPKDRFSAERLKGVDSTLKIQPAKLEDSAVYLCASSLGWGRGKRSSYEQYFGPGTRLTVT.

The J gene is TRBJ2-3, the V gene TRBV9; 8 nucleotides align to TRBD2. Germline CDR1 is SGDLS and CDR2 is YYNGEE. J lost 1 base, V lost 0 bases, and 4 bases had no gene match. The CDR3 extends over 16 amino acids. The CDR3 is CASSVVPSGRTDTQYF. CDR3 coding DNA: TGTGCCAGCAGCGTAGTCCCTAGCGGGCGCACAGATACGCAGTATTTT.

The J gene is TRBJ2-1, the V gene TRBV4-2; TRBD2 aligns across 14 bases. Germline V gives CDR1 LGHNA, CDR2 YNFKEQ. V shed 1 base, J shed 9 bases, and the junction held 8 bases outside the gene matches. The CDR3 runs 17 residues. For the CDR3, the DNA is TGTGCCAGCAGCCAAGCAACCGGGACTAGCGGGAGCTCTGAGCAGTTCTTC. This encodes CASSQATGTSGSSEQFF.